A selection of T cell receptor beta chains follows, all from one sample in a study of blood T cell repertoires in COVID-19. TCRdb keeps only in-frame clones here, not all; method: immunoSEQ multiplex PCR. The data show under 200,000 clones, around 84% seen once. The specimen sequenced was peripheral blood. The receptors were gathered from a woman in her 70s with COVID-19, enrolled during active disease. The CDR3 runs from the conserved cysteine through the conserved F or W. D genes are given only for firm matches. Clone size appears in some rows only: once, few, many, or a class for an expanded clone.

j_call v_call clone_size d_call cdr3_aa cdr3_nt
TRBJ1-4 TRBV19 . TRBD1 CASSIGQGDGEKLFF TGTGCCAGTAGTATAGGACAGGGGGATGGTGAAAAACTGTTTTTT
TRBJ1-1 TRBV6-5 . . CASRTPQGNTEAFF TGTGCCAGCAGAACCCCCCAGGGAAACACTGAAGCTTTCTTT
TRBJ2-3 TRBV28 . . CAGRRDISTDTQYF TGTGCCGGACGTCGGGACATAAGCACAGATACGCAGTATTTT
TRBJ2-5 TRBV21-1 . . CAKGNGRETQYF TGTGCTAAGGGGAATGGCCGGGAGACCCAGTACTTC
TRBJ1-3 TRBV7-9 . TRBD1 CASSPQGASSSGNTIYF TGTGCCAGCAGCCCACAGGGGGCTTCGAGCTCTGGAAACACCATATATTTT
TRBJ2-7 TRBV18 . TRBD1 CASSRNRGQDRSYEQYF TGTGCCAGCTCACGCAACCGCGGACAGGACCGCTCTTACGAGCAGTACTTC
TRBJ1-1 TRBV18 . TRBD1 CASSSGQITEAFF TGTGCCAGCTCATCGGGACAGATCACTGAAGCTTTCTTT
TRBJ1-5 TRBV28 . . CASSLDAGEGDQPQHF TGTGCCAGCAGTTTAGATGCGGGGGAGGGCGATCAGCCCCAGCATTTT
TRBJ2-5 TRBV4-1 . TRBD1 CASSRQGAEQETQYF TGCGCCAGCAGCAGACAGGGGGCCGAGCAAGAGACCCAGTACTTC
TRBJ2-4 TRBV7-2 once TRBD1 CASSLASGQGENIQYF TGTGCCAGCAGCTTAGCATCAGGGCAGGGGGAAAACATTCAGTACTTC
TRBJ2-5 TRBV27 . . CASSLIRSGGTQYF TGTGCCAGCAGTTTAATCAGGTCCGGGGGGACCCAGTACTTC
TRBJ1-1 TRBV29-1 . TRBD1 CSARAGGWYTEAFF TGCAGCGCCCGAGCAGGGGGCTGGTACACTGAAGCTTTCTTT
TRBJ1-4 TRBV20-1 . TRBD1 CSASRPTGQRNEKLFF TGCAGTGCTAGTCGGCCTACGGGACAGAGGAATGAAAAACTGTTTTTT
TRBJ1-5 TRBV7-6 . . CASSLDSRNQPQHF TGTGCCAGCAGCTTAGACAGCCGTAATCAGCCCCAGCATTTT
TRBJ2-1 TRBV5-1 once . CASSLVPGNEQFF TGCGCCAGCAGCTTGGTCCCAGGAAATGAGCAGTTCTTC
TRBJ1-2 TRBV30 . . CAWSYLMDANPGYGYTF TGTGCCTGGAGTTACCTCATGGACGCGAACCCGGGGTATGGCTACACCTTC
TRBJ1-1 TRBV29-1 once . CSVIGGTEAFF TGCAGCGTTATAGGAGGGACTGAAGCTTTCTTT
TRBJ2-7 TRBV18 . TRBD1 CASSLQGAYEQYF TGTGCCAGCTCTTTACAGGGGGCCTACGAGCAGTACTTC
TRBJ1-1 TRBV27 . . CASSLEGLPRSLAFF TGTGCCAGCAGTTTAGAGGGACTCCCGAGGTCGTTAGCTTTCTTT
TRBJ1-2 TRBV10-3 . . CAIGALESNYGYTF TGTGCCATCGGGGCTTTGGAATCTAACTATGGCTACACCTTC
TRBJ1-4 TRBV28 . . CASSLDHQGEMNEKLFF TGTGCCAGCAGTCTCGATCACCAGGGCGAAATGAATGAAAAACTGTTTTTT
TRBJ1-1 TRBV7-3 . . CASSLRDGRGPTEAFF TGTGCCAGCAGCTTAAGGGACGGGCGGGGTCCCACTGAAGCTTTCTTT
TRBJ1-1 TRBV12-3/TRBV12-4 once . CASKADHPEAFF TGTGCCAGCAAAGCGGACCACCCTGAAGCTTTCTTT
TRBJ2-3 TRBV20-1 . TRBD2 CSASDAGRGTDTQYF TGCAGTGCTAGTGACGCGGGGAGGGGCACAGATACGCAGTATTTT
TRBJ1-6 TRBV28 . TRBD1 CASSLPGDRGSPLHF TGTGCCAGCTCCCTGCCAGGAGACAGGGGTTCACCCCTCCACTTT
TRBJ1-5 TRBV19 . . CASSIGSGAGNQPQHF TGTGCCAGTAGTATAGGTTCCGGCGCGGGCAATCAGCCCCAGCATTTT
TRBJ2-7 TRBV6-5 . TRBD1 CASSRAGTGSYEQYF TGTGCCAGCAGTAGAGCCGGGACAGGCTCCTACGAGCAGTACTTC
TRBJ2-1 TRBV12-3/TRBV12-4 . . CASSVFGGNEQFF TGTGCCAGCAGTGTCTTTGGCGGCAATGAGCAGTTCTTC
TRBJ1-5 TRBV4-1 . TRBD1 CASSPGTGHQPQHF TGCGCCAGCAGCCCCGGGACAGGTCATCAGCCCCAGCATTTT
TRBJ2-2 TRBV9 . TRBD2 CASSVDPAGGGELFF TGTGCCAGCAGCGTAGATCCAGCGGGGGGCGGGGAGCTGTTTTTT
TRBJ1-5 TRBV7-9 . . CATPPTHLENNQPQHF TGTGCCACCCCACCCACTCACCTAGAGAACAATCAGCCCCAGCATTTT
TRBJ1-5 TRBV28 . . CASSLFGNQPQHF TGTGCCAGCAGTTTGTTCGGGAATCAGCCCCAGCATTTT
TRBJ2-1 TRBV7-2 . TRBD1 CASSYRQGSEFF TGTGCCAGCAGCTATAGACAGGGTTCGGAGTTCTTC
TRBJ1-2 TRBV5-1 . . CASSLNAVNYGYTF TGCGCCAGCAGCTTGAATGCAGTTAACTATGGCTACACCTTC
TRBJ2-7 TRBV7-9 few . CASSLVQGAYEQYF TGTGCCAGCAGCTTAGTGCAGGGCGCCTACGAGCAGTACTTC
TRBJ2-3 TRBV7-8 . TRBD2 CASSLGSGGGTDTQYF TGTGCCAGCAGCTTGGGTAGCGGGGGAGGAACAGATACGCAGTATTTT
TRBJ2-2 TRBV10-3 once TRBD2 CAILRGGSATGELFF TGTGCCATTCTTCGGGGGGGTTCGGCCACCGGGGAGCTGTTTTTT
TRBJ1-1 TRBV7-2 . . CASSLIGVGAFF TGTGCCAGCAGCTTAATAGGGGTGGGAGCTTTCTTT
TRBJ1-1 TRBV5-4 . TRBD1 CASSLAGANRGTTEAFF TGTGCCAGCAGCTTGGCCGGGGCCAACAGGGGCACCACTGAAGCTTTCTTT
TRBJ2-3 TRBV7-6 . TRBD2 CASSLPVVAGPDTQYF TGTGCCAGCAGCTTACCCGTGGTAGCGGGACCGGATACGCAGTATTTT
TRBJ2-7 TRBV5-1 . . CASSPGQFSYEQYF TGCGCCAGCAGCCCCGGACAGTTCTCCTACGAGCAGTACTTC
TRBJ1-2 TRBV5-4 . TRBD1 CASSPTGGYGYTF TGTGCCAGCAGCCCGACAGGGGGCTATGGCTACACCTTC
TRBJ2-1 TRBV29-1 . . CSGLRGTARPYNEQFF TGCAGTGGATTGAGGGGGACGGCCAGACCGTACAATGAGCAGTTCTTC
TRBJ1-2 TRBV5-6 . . CASSLDRASVGYTF TGTGCCAGCAGCTTGGACAGGGCCAGCGTGGGCTACACCTTC
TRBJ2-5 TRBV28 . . CASSLIQGTQYF TGTGCCAGCAGTTTAATACAGGGAACCCAGTACTTC
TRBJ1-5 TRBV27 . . CACSKTGFSNQPQHF TGTGCCTGCTCCAAAACAGGTTTCAGCAATCAGCCCCAGCATTTT
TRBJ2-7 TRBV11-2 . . CASSYTDRPSGEQYF TGTGCCAGCAGCTACACGGACAGACCTTCGGGAGAGCAGTACTTC
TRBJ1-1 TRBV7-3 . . CASSLSSGGGTEAFF TGTGCCAGCAGCTTAAGTTCTGGGGGCGGCACTGAAGCTTTCTTT
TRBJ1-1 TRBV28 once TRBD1 CASSSRTGGLYYTEAFF TGTGCCAGCAGTTCCCGGACAGGGGGCTTATATTACACTGAAGCTTTCTTT
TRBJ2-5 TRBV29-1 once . CSAPGQSARETQYF TGCAGCGCACCGGGACAATCAGCGAGAGAGACCCAGTACTTC